This T cell receptor beta chain is drawn from a study of T-cell reconstitution after alpha-beta-depleted transplantation in children. During its preparation, the TCRbeta library received unique molecular identifiers. TCRdb fed the PCR reads into MiXCR, producing one record per CDR3 protein. The sample lists 230,000 or so distinct CDR3 sequences; 9.7% were seen once. The CDR3 covers 12 residues. CDR1 and CDR2 (germline): DFQATT, SNEGSKA (reference sequence). V was clipped by 0 bases and J by 2 bases, with 4 bases between them. The sequencing here drew on PBMCs from the stem cell graft donor, taken from the stem cell graft. This rearrangement joins TRBV20-1 to TRBJ1-1; D not resolved. The origin of this receptor is a human donor who donated a stem cell graft to a child with SCID. The CDR3 protein is CSARDFNTEAFF. The CDR3 nucleotides are TGCAGTGCTAGAGACTTCAACACTGAAGCTTTCTTT.